This is a list of T cell receptor beta chains from one sample in a study of blood T cell repertoires in COVID-19. Some clones are missing from TCRdb's copy, which holds only in-frame ones; the method was immunoSEQ multiplex PCR. The data contain more than 200,000 clones, about 84% of them singletons. The specimen was PBMCs or T cells enriched from blood (not recorded which). The receptors shown here come from a man younger than 45 with acute COVID-19. CDR3s include the opening cysteine and the closing phenylalanine or tryptophan. D genes are given only for firm matches. Clone size appears in some rows only: once, few, many, or a class for an expanded clone.

TGTGCCAGCAGTTCCTTGTCTATGGAGGGGGCCAACTATGGCTACACCTTC	CASSSLSMEGANYGYTF	TRBV27	TRBJ1-2	TRBD1	NA
TGTGCCAGTAGTATAAACCGACTAGGCCAAGAGACCCAGTACTTC	CASSINRLGQETQYF	TRBV19	TRBJ2-5	NA	NA
TGTGCCAGCAGCTCCGGACACAACTCTGGAAACACCATATATTTT	CASSSGHNSGNTIYF	TRBV7-9	TRBJ1-3	NA	many
TGTGCCAGCAGCGGCCGAGACAAGAACACTGAAGCTTTCTTT	CASSGRDKNTEAFF	TRBV9	TRBJ1-1	NA	NA
TGTGCCAGCAGCGTACAACAGGGGGTTTACAATGAGCAGTTCTTC	CASSVQQGVYNEQFF	TRBV9	TRBJ2-1	TRBD1	few
TGTGCCAGTAGTACCAGGTGGATGAACACTGAAGCTTTCTTT	CASSTRWMNTEAFF	TRBV19	TRBJ1-1	NA	NA
TGCAGTGCTAGTCCCCCTGCCGGGGGGGGCCCGGCAGATACGCAGTATTTT	CSASPPAGGGPADTQYF	TRBV20-1	TRBJ2-3	TRBD2	NA
TGTGCCAGCAGTGAGACAGGGATGGTCACAGATACGCAGTATTTT	CASSETGMVTDTQYF	TRBV2	TRBJ2-3	TRBD1	NA
TGTGCCAGCAGCTTTAACAATGAGCAGTTCTTC	CASSFNNEQFF	TRBV3-1/TRBV3-2	TRBJ2-1	NA	NA
TGTGCCAGCAGCTTCCCGGGACAGCCCTATGGCTACACCTTC	CASSFPGQPYGYTF	TRBV27	TRBJ1-2	TRBD1	NA
TGTGCCAGCAGGACGACAGACAGCTACGAGCAGTACTTC	CASRTTDSYEQYF	TRBV28	TRBJ2-7	NA	NA
TGTGCCAGCGGGCATTCCGGAAACACCATATATTTT	CASGHSGNTIYF	TRBV7-6	TRBJ1-3	NA	NA
TGTGCCAGCAGCCAAGATCGACAGGCGACCTTC	CASSQDRQATF	TRBV3-1/TRBV3-2	TRBJ1-2	NA	NA
TGTGCCAGCAGTGAAGGAGTAGGGGTGACTGAAGCTTTCTTT	CASSEGVGVTEAFF	TRBV2	TRBJ1-1	NA	once
TGTGCCAGCTCACCACCGGGACGGCCGGGGGATGGCTACACCTTC	CASSPPGRPGDGYTF	TRBV18	TRBJ1-2	NA	NA
TGTGCCAGCAGCACAACCGGGACAAATTTGTACGAGCAGTACTTC	CASSTTGTNLYEQYF	TRBV7-9	TRBJ2-7	NA	once
TGTGCCAGCAGCGGGGGGTTTCAGGAGACCCAGTACTTC	CASSGGFQETQYF	TRBV7-3	TRBJ2-5	NA	few
TGTGCCAGCAGCTTAGGGACAGGGGGCCCCACAGATACGCAGTATTTT	CASSLGTGGPTDTQYF	TRBV7-9	TRBJ2-3	TRBD1	NA